One sample yielded the 25 T cell receptor beta chains listed below, sequenced in a study of T cells expressing NK-cell markers. Reanalyzing the 5' RACE reads, TCRdb keeps one entry per CDR3 protein, without DNA. This repertoire includes hundreds of thousands of distinct CDR3 sequences. Sequencing used blood T cells: a sorted CD56 or NKG2C T cell subset, CD4+ or CD8+ T cells, or bulk PBMC T cells (not recorded which). These receptors came from a woman between 18 and 69 years old in good health.

V and J are TRBV10-3 and TRBJ1-5; TCRdb picks TRBD1, but there is no DNA to check that call. Looked up from germline, CDR1 is ENHRY and CDR2 is SYGVKD. The CDR3 contains 13 residues. The CDR3 region is CAIGTGANQPQHF.

This rearrangement joins TRBV19 to TRBJ1-1. Germline V gene sequence: CDR1 LNHDA, CDR2 SQIVND (reference sequence). This CDR3 has 15 residues. CDR3 amino acids: CASGTVGGIGTEAFF.

The chain carries TRBV7-3 and TRBJ2-2; TCRdb's D call of TRBD2 is untestable without DNA. Germline values: CDR1 SGHTA, CDR2 FQGTGA. CDR3 size: 17 residues. The CDR3 sequence: CASSTDPLAANTGELFF.

The rearrangement links TRBV20-1 to TRBJ2-2; there is no DNA to check the TCRdb D call of TRBD1. The CDR3 has 13 amino acids. Germline V gene sequence: CDR1 DFQATT, CDR2 SNEGSKA (reference sequence). CDR3 in amino acids: CSASRSGGGELFF.

The chain links TRBV3-1 to TRBJ1-4. Germline assignment: CDR1 LGHDT and CDR2 YNNKEL (reference sequence). The CDR3 runs 16 residues. The chain's CDR3 is CASRGDGSRTNEKLFF.

The V call is TRBV7-9, the J call TRBJ2-2; lacking DNA, the TRBD1 call made by TCRdb goes unchecked. Germline V gives CDR1 SEHNR, CDR2 FQNEAQ (reference sequence). CDR3 length: 15 amino acids. The CDR3: CASSLGTGDPGELFF.

This rearrangement joins TRBV6-2 or TRBV6-3 to TRBJ2-1; TCRdb gives TRBD2 as the D gene, but with no DNA this cannot be confirmed. Germline-derived CDR1 and CDR2 are MNHEY and SVGEGT. The CDR3 extends over 16 amino acids. The CDR3 protein is CASRARTGSSYNEQFF.

The rearrangement joins TRBV7-2 to TRBJ2-1; absent DNA, TCRdb's TRBD2 call cannot be checked. The CDR3 is 16 amino acids. Germline V gene lookup returns CDR1 SGHTA and CDR2 FQGNSA. CDR3: CASSPSGAISYNEQFF.

This CDR3 reads CSASIGGARSYEQYF. The V and J genes are TRBV20-1 and TRBJ2-7; absent DNA, TCRdb's TRBD1 call cannot be checked. CDR3 length: 15 residues. Germline CDR1 reads DFQATT; CDR2 reads SNEGSKA (reference sequence).

The chain recombines TRBV10-3 with TRBJ1-4; TCRdb returns TRBD1, unconfirmable since there is no DNA. This CDR3 has 15 amino acids. Germline CDR1 is ENHRY and CDR2 is SYGVKD. CDR3 region: CAISESLQGHEKLFF.

V gene TRBV11-2 combines with J gene TRBJ1-5. Germline V gene data show CDR1 as SGHAT and CDR2 as FQNNGV. The CDR3 has 20 amino acids. CDR3 region: CASSHPGGQGYIWGRQPQHF.

V gene TRBV5-4 combines with J gene TRBJ2-1. The CDR3 runs 13 residues. The germline V gene encodes CDR1 SGHNT and CDR2 YYREEE (reference sequence). The CDR3 sequence is CASKAGSYNEQFF.

The chain uses TRBV20-1 and TRBJ2-1; TCRdb's D call, TRBD1, is unchecked because there is no DNA. The CDR3 consists of 13 residues. CDR1 is DFQATT, CDR2 SNEGSKA, per germline (reference sequence). The CDR3 loop reads CSASGPGYNEQFF.

The chain carries TRBV7-2 and TRBJ2-3; the TRBD1 assignment by TCRdb is unverifiable without DNA. Germline V gene data show CDR1 as SGHTA and CDR2 as FQGNSA. The CDR3 has 15 residues. The CDR3 sequence is CASSTRDSRTDTQYF.

V is TRBV12-3 or TRBV12-4 and J is TRBJ1-1. This CDR3 spans 17 amino acids. The CDR3 loop is CASSLTYDATANTEAFF.

This chain connects TRBV12-3 or TRBV12-4 to TRBJ1-2; TCRdb indicates TRBD1, and absent DNA this call remains unverified. CDR3 size: 15 residues. CDR3 sequence: CASSLGTGGTYGYTF.

The chain carries TRBV19 and TRBJ1-1. This CDR3 has 12 residues. Germline V gene sequence: CDR1 LNHDA, CDR2 SQIVND (reference sequence). The CDR3 sequence: CASSLLGTEAFF.

This chain uses TRBV28 with TRBJ2-1; TCRdb returns TRBD1, unconfirmable since there is no DNA. The germline CDR1 and CDR2 sequences are MDHEN and SYDVKM. The CDR3 is 16 residues long. This chain's CDR3 is CASRTWRGQAYNEQFF.

The chain recombines TRBV6-1 with TRBJ2-1; no DNA is available, so the TRBD1 call from TCRdb remains unchecked. The germline CDR1 and CDR2 sequences are MNHNS and SASEGT. This CDR3 comprises 15 residues. The CDR3 loop is CASRSRRASYNEQFF.

The gene calls are TRBV20-1 and TRBJ1-4; no DNA is available, so the TRBD1 call from TCRdb remains unchecked. This CDR3 is built from 15 residues. Germline CDR1 DFQATT, CDR2 SNEGSKA (reference sequence). CDR3: CSARDYGGSDEKLFF.

The V and J genes are TRBV5-1 and TRBJ2-2; the TRBD2 assignment by TCRdb is unverifiable without DNA. Germline V lookup: CDR1 SGHRS, CDR2 YFSETQ. The CDR3 extends over 16 amino acids. Here the CDR3 reads CASSLDSRVYTGELFF. Variable domain in full (rest from reference TRBV5-1 and TRBJ2-2): KAGVTQTPRYLIKTRGQQVTLSCSPISGHRSVSWYQQTPGQGLQFLFEYFSETQRNKGNFPGRFSGRQFSNSRSEMNVSTLELGDSALYLCASSLDSRVYTGELFFGEGSRLTVL.

The rearrangement joins TRBV6-2 or TRBV6-3 to TRBJ2-1; the TCRdb call, TRBD2, lacks DNA for checking. Germline V gene lookup returns CDR1 MNHEY and CDR2 SVGEGT. The CDR3 sequence is 15 residues long. The CDR3 reads CASSRTSGDNNEQFF.

This chain links TRBV5-5 with TRBJ1-5. The CDR3 length is 16 residues. Germline CDR1 is SGHKS and CDR2 is YYEKEE (reference sequence). This chain's CDR3 is CASSDGVATTNQPQHF.

The chain combines TRBV7-8 with TRBJ2-3; the D call from TCRdb, TRBD1, cannot be confirmed without DNA. Looked up from germline, CDR1 is SGHVS and CDR2 is FQNEAQ. This CDR3 is built from 17 residues. The CDR3 loop reads CASSLRVGGTSTDTQYF.

The rearrangement uses TRBV6-1 and TRBJ2-7; there is no DNA to check the TCRdb D call of TRBD1. CDR3 size: 13 residues. Germline lookup yields CDR1 MNHNS and CDR2 SASEGT. CDR3 loop: CASRPTQGHEQYF.